This is a list of T cell receptor beta chains from one sample in a study of cytomegalovirus exposure and HLA in healthy donors. Generated by immunoSEQ multiplex PCR, the TCRdb table keeps only in-frame clones and is missing some. The data hold about 150,000 clones, with roughly 77% observed a single time. Material: PBMCs. Receptors were obtained from a male donor in good health and CMV-seronegative. CDR3s include the opening cysteine and the closing phenylalanine or tryptophan. The D gene is left open where the match is weak. The listing skips clone size in some rows; elsewhere it reads once, few, many or a size class.

j_call,clone_size,d_call,v_call,cdr3_length,cdr3_nt,cdr3_aa
TRBJ2-7,-,-,TRBV19,14,TGTGCCAGTAGTATTTGGGGGCCCTCCTACGAGCAGTACTTC,CASSIWGPSYEQYF
TRBJ2-7,once,-,TRBV7-2,13,TGTGCCAGCAGCTTAAGCGTGAAATACGAGCAGTACTTC,CASSLSVKYEQYF
TRBJ2-3,-,TRBD2,TRBV30,16,TGTGCCTGGAGTTTCCGGACTAGCGCCTTCACAGATACGCAGTATTTT,CAWSFRTSAFTDTQYF
TRBJ2-3,-,TRBD2,TRBV6-1,14,TGTGCCAGCAGTGAAGTGACTAGCGGAGATACGCAGTATTTT,CASSEVTSGDTQYF
TRBJ2-7,-,-,TRBV5-1,14,TGCGCCAGCAGCCCATTAGATCCAGGGTACGAGCAGTACTTC,CASSPLDPGYEQYF
TRBJ2-3,once,-,TRBV18,14,TGTGCCAGCTCACCACCCGAGATTTCGGATACGCAGTATTTT,CASSPPEISDTQYF
TRBJ2-1,few,-,TRBV5-6,13,TGTGCCAGCAGCGAACGGGACTACAATGAGCAGTTCTTC,CASSERDYNEQFF
TRBJ2-1,-,TRBD1,TRBV9,11,TGTGCCAGCAGCGCCTGGACAGGTGGGTTCTTC,CASSAWTGGFF
TRBJ1-2,-,TRBD1,TRBV7-9,15,TGTGCCAGCAGCCCCCGGGACAGGGTTGACTATGGCTACACCTTC,CASSPRDRVDYGYTF
TRBJ2-2,-,-,TRBV4-2,12,TGTGCCAGCAGCCTCACTGCCGGGGAGCTGTTTTTT,CASSLTAGELFF
TRBJ2-5,few,TRBD2,TRBV6-6,16,TGTGCCAGCAGGCAATCCCTAGCGGGAGGGCAGGAGACCCAGTACTTC,CASRQSLAGGQETQYF
TRBJ2-7,-,TRBD1,TRBV4-1,17,TGCGCCAGCAGCCAAGATAGGTGGGGCAGGGGGTTCTACGAGCAGTACTTC,CASSQDRWGRGFYEQYF
TRBJ2-1,few,-,TRBV30,15,TGTGCCTGGGGGTTGGGGGGTAGCTCCTACAATGAGCAGTTCTTC,CAWGLGGSSYNEQFF
TRBJ1-1,-,-,TRBV5-1,14,TGCGCCAGCAGCCTCGGGACATTGAACACTGAAGCTTTCTTT,CASSLGTLNTEAFF
TRBJ2-2,-,-,TRBV7-3,13,TGTGCCAGCAGCTACCCGGGGAGCGGGGAGCTGTTTTTT,CASSYPGSGELFF
TRBJ2-7,-,TRBD2,TRBV9,15,TGTGCCAGCAGCGTAGATGGGAGGGCAGATTACGAGCAGTACTTC,CASSVDGRADYEQYF
TRBJ1-1,-,-,TRBV6-4,14,TGTGCCAGCAGTGACTCAGGACAGAACACTGAAGCTTTCTTT,CASSDSGQNTEAFF
TRBJ2-5,-,-,TRBV7-2,13,TGTGCCAGCAGCCCTCCCCTCCGAGAGACCCAGTACTTC,CASSPPLRETQYF
TRBJ2-2,-,-,TRBV6-6,15,TGTGCCAGCAGTTACCAAGGGGCGAACACCGAGGAGCTGTTTTTT,CASSYQGANTEELFF
TRBJ1-3,-,-,TRBV9,16,TGTGCCAGCAGCCCTCGGGGAGCCAGCTCTGGAAACACCATATATTTT,CASSPRGASSGNTIYF
TRBJ2-5,-,TRBD2,TRBV5-4,15,TGTGCCAGCAGCTTTCGTCTAGCGGGGAAAGAGACCCAGTACTTC,CASSFRLAGKETQYF